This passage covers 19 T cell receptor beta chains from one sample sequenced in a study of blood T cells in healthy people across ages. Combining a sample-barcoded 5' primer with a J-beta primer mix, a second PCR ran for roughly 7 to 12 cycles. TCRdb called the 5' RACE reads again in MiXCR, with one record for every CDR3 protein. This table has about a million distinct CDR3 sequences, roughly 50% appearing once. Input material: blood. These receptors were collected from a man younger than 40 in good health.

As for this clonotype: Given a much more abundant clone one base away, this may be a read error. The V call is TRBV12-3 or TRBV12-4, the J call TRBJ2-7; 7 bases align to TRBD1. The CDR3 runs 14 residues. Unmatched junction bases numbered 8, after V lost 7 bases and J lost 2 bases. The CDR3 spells CASNARDRPYEQYF. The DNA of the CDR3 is TGTGCCAGCAATGCCCGGGACAGACCCTACGAGCAGTACTTC.

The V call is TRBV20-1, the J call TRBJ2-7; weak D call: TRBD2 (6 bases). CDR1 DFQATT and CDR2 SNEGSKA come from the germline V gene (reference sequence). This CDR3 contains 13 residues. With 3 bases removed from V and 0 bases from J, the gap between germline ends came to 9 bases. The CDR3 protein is CSASGSASYEQYF. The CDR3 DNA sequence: TGCAGTGCTAGCGGGAGCGCCTCCTACGAGCAGTACTTC.

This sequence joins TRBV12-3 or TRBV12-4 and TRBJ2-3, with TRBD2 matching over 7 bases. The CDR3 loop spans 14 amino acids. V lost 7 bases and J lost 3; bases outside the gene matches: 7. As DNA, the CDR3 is TGTGCCAGCACCCGTTCCGGGGGGACAGATACGCAGTATTTT. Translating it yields CASTRSGGTDTQYF.

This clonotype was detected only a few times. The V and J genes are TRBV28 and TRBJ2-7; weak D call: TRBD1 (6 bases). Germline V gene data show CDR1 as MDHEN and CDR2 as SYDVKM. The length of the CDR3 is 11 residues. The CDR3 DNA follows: TGTGGAACAGGGACAACCTACGAGCAGTACTTC. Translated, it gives CGTGTTYEQYF.

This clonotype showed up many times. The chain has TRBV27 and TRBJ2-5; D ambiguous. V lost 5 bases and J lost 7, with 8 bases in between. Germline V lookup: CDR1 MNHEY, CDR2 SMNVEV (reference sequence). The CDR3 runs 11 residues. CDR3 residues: CASSQRGTQYF. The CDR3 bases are TGTGCCAGCAGTCAAAGAGGGACCCAGTACTTC.

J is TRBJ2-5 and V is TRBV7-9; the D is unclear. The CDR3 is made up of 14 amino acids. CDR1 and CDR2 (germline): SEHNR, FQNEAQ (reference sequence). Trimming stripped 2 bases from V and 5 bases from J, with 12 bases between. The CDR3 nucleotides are TGTGCCAGCAGCTTATTAGGGTCGTACGAGACCCAGTACTTC. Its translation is CASSLLGSYETQYF.

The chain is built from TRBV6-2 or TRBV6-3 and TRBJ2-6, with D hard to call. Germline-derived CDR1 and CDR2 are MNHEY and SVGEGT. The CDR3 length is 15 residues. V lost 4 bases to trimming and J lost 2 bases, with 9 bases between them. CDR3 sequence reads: CASSSSPPGANVLTF. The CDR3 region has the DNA TGTGCCAGCAGTTCGTCTCCCCCTGGGGCCAACGTCCTGACTTTC.

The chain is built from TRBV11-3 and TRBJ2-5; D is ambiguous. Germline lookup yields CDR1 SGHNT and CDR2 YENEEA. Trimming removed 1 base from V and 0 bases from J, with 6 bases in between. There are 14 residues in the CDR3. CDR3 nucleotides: TGTGCCAGCAGCTTAGTTCAGGACCAAGAGACCCAGTACTTC. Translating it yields CASSLVQDQETQYF.

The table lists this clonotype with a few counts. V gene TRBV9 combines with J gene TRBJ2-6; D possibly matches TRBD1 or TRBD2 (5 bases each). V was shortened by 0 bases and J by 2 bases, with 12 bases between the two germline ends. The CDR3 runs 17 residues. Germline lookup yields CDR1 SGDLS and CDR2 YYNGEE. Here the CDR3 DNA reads TGTGCCAGCAGCGTAGGGGGACGATTTCCTGGGGCCAACGTCCTGACTTTC. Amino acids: CASSVGGRFPGANVLTF.

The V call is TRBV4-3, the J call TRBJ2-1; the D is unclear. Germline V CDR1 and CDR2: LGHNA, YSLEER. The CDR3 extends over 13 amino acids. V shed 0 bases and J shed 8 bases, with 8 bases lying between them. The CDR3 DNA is TGCGCCAGCAGCCAAGAGGAGAACTATGAGCAGTTCTTC. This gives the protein CASSQEENYEQFF.

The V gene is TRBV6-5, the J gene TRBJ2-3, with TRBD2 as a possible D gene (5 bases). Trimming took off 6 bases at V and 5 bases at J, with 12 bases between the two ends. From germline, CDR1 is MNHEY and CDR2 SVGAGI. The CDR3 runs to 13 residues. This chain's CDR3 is CASSRRAGDTQYF. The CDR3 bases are TGTGCCAGCAGCCGCCGGGCGGGAGATACGCAGTATTTT.

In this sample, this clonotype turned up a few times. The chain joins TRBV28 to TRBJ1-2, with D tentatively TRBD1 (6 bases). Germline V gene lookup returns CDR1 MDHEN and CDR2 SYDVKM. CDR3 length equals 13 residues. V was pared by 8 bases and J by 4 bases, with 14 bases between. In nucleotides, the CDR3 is TGTGCCAGCGGAGGGGGGCAGACCTATGGCTACACCTTC. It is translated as CASGGGQTYGYTF.

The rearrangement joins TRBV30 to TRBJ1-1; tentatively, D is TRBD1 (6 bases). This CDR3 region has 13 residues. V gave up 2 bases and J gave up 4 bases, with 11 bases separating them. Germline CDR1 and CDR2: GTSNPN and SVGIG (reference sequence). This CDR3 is CAWSRGGSTEAFF. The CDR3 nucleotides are TGTGCCTGGAGTAGAGGGGGAAGCACTGAAGCTTTCTTT.

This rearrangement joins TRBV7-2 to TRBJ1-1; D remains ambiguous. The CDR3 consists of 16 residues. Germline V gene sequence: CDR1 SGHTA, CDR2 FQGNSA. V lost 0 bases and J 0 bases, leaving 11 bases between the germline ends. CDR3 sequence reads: CASSLAVTQLNTEAFF. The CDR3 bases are TGTGCCAGCAGCTTAGCTGTGACTCAACTGAACACTGAAGCTTTCTTT.

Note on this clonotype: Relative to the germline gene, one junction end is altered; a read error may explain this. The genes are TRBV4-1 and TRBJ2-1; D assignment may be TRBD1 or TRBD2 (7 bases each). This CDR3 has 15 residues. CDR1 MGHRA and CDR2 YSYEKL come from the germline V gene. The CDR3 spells CASRQGGGGYNEQFF. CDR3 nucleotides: TGCGCCAGCAGACAAGGGGGCGGGGGCTACAATGAGCAGTTCTTC.

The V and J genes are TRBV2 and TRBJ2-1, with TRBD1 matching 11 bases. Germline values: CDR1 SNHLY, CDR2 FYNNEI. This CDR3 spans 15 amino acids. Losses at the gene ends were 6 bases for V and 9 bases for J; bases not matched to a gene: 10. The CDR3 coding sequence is TGTGCCAGCAGCATTGAGGGACAGGGGGAGGTTGAGCAGTTCTTC. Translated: CASSIEGQGEVEQFF.

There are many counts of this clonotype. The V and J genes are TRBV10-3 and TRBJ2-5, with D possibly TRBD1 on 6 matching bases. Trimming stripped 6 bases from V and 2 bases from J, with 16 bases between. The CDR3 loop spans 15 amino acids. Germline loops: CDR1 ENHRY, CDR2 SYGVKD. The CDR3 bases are TGTGCCATCAGCCAAACCGTGGGGGCACAAGAGACCCAGTACTTC. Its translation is CAISQTVGAQETQYF.

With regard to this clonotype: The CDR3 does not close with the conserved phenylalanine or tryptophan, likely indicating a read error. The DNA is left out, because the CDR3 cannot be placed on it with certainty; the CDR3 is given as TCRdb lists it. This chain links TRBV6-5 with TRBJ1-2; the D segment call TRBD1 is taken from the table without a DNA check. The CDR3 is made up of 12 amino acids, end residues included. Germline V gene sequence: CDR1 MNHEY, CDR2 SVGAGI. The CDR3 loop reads CASSYSGTGGTI.

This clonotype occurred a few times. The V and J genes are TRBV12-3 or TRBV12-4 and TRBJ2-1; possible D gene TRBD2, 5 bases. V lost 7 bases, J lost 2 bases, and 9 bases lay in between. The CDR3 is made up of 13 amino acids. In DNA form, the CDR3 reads TGTGCCAGCACCCTGACTACCTACAATGAGCAGTTCTTC. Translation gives CASTLTTYNEQFF.